These T cell receptor beta chains were read from a single sample in a study of blood T cell repertoires in COVID-19. Assay used: immunoSEQ multiplex PCR; TCRdb lists only in-frame clones, some missing. The sample has a few hundred thousand clones, approximately 85% seen once. The sequenced sample was PBMCs or T cells enriched from blood (not recorded which). The receptors come from a man aged 30-40 years who had recovered from COVID-19. Both conserved end residues are part of each CDR3. The D gene is left open where the match is weak. Clone size appears in some rows only: once, few, many, or a class for an expanded clone.

D gene: .; clone size: .; CDR3 length: 15; V gene: TRBV2; J gene: TRBJ1-1; CDR3 protein: CASSEFRGANTEAFF; CDR3 DNA: TGTGCCAGCAGTGAATTCCGGGGAGCTAACACTGAAGCTTTCTTT
D gene: .; clone size: .; CDR3 length: 14; V gene: TRBV25-1; J gene: TRBJ2-5; CDR3 protein: CASSPGGGRETQYF; CDR3 DNA: TGTGCCAGCAGCCCTGGGGGGGGGCGAGAGACCCAGTACTTC
D gene: .; clone size: .; CDR3 length: 14; V gene: TRBV28; J gene: TRBJ2-1; CDR3 protein: CASVGGLHYNEQFF; CDR3 DNA: TGTGCCAGTGTAGGGGGACTACACTACAATGAGCAGTTCTTC
D gene: .; clone size: .; CDR3 length: 17; V gene: TRBV5-1; J gene: TRBJ1-2; CDR3 protein: CASSLNPDSAANYGYTF; CDR3 DNA: TGCGCCAGCAGCTTAAACCCCGACAGTGCTGCTAACTATGGCTACACCTTC
D gene: .; clone size: once; CDR3 length: 16; V gene: TRBV9; J gene: TRBJ2-3; CDR3 protein: CASSVASQGGTDTQYF; CDR3 DNA: TGTGCCAGCAGCGTAGCCTCTCAGGGTGGAACAGATACGCAGTATTTT
D gene: .; clone size: .; CDR3 length: 14; V gene: TRBV7-8; J gene: TRBJ1-2; CDR3 protein: CASSLGTDNYGYTF; CDR3 DNA: TGTGCCAGCAGCTTAGGTACTGATAACTATGGCTACACCTTC
D gene: TRBD2; clone size: .; CDR3 length: 19; V gene: TRBV4-2; J gene: TRBJ2-3; CDR3 protein: CASSAPSSGGAKPTDTQYF; CDR3 DNA: TGTGCCAGCAGCGCACCGAGTAGCGGGGGGGCTAAACCCACAGATACGCAGTATTTT
D gene: TRBD1; clone size: .; CDR3 length: 17; V gene: TRBV18; J gene: TRBJ1-4; CDR3 protein: CASSPRTGGLSNEKLFF; CDR3 DNA: TGTGCCAGCTCACCAAGAACAGGGGGCTTATCTAATGAAAAACTGTTTTTT
D gene: .; clone size: .; CDR3 length: 14; V gene: TRBV6-4; J gene: TRBJ1-1; CDR3 protein: CASSDSSRNTEAFF; CDR3 DNA: TGTGCCAGCAGTGACTCAAGCCGGAACACTGAAGCTTTCTTT
D gene: TRBD2; clone size: .; CDR3 length: 15; V gene: TRBV7-9; J gene: TRBJ2-1; CDR3 protein: CASSLAIGTIIEQFF; CDR3 DNA: TGTGCCAGCAGCTTAGCGATAGGGACTATCATTGAGCAGTTCTTC
D gene: .; clone size: .; CDR3 length: 15; V gene: TRBV7-8; J gene: TRBJ1-5; CDR3 protein: CASSLGQAGNQPQHF; CDR3 DNA: TGTGCCAGCAGCTTAGGACAGGCAGGCAATCAGCCCCAGCATTTT
D gene: TRBD2; clone size: .; CDR3 length: 14; V gene: TRBV4-1; J gene: TRBJ2-1; CDR3 protein: CATTATSGDNEQFF; CDR3 DNA: TGCGCCACCACGGCGACCAGCGGGGATAATGAGCAGTTCTTC
D gene: TRBD2; clone size: .; CDR3 length: 14; V gene: TRBV30; J gene: TRBJ2-1; CDR3 protein: CARTGGSSYNEQFF; CDR3 DNA: TGTGCCCGGACCGGGGGGAGCTCCTACAATGAGCAGTTCTTC
D gene: .; clone size: .; CDR3 length: 17; V gene: TRBV30; J gene: TRBJ2-7; CDR3 protein: CAWSPRGLSLSPYEQYF; CDR3 DNA: TGTGCCTGGAGTCCCCGGGGTCTCAGCCTTTCCCCTTACGAGCAGTACTTC
D gene: .; clone size: .; CDR3 length: 14; V gene: TRBV5-1; J gene: TRBJ1-1; CDR3 protein: CASSYFRGDTEAFF; CDR3 DNA: TGCGCCAGCAGCTATTTCAGGGGAGACACTGAAGCTTTCTTT
D gene: TRBD1; clone size: .; CDR3 length: 14; V gene: TRBV9; J gene: TRBJ2-7; CDR3 protein: CASSIRQGAYEQYF; CDR3 DNA: TGTGCCAGCAGCATCCGACAGGGGGCCTACGAGCAGTACTTC
D gene: .; clone size: .; CDR3 length: 14; V gene: TRBV6-5; J gene: TRBJ2-5; CDR3 protein: CASSPRARQETQYF; CDR3 DNA: TGTGCCAGCAGCCCCAGGGCGCGCCAAGAGACCCAGTACTTC
D gene: .; clone size: .; CDR3 length: 14; V gene: TRBV30; J gene: TRBJ1-1; CDR3 protein: CAWSKTVPNTEAFF; CDR3 DNA: TGTGCCTGGAGTAAGACAGTCCCGAACACTGAAGCTTTCTTT
D gene: .; clone size: .; CDR3 length: 14; V gene: TRBV2; J gene: TRBJ1-2; CDR3 protein: CASSLDTYNYGYTF; CDR3 DNA: TGTGCCAGCAGTTTGGACACATACAACTATGGCTACACCTTC
D gene: .; clone size: .; CDR3 length: 18; V gene: TRBV5-1; J gene: TRBJ1-2; CDR3 protein: CASSRDPLTGMRIYGYTF; CDR3 DNA: TGCGCCAGCAGCCGGGATCCACTAACAGGGATGCGAATCTATGGCTACACCTTC
D gene: TRBD1; clone size: .; CDR3 length: 15; V gene: TRBV19; J gene: TRBJ1-1; CDR3 protein: CASSTSGTVLTEAFF; CDR3 DNA: TGTGCCAGTAGTACTTCGGGGACAGTTTTGACTGAAGCTTTCTTT
D gene: .; clone size: .; CDR3 length: 14; V gene: TRBV15; J gene: TRBJ1-1; CDR3 protein: CATSVTPLNTEAFF; CDR3 DNA: TGTGCCACCAGCGTTACACCCTTGAACACTGAAGCTTTCTTT
D gene: .; clone size: .; CDR3 length: 15; V gene: TRBV25-1; J gene: TRBJ1-6; CDR3 protein: CASTLRTDNNSPLHF; CDR3 DNA: TGTGCCAGCACGCTCCGGACAGATAATAATTCACCCCTCCACTTT
D gene: TRBD1; clone size: .; CDR3 length: 14; V gene: TRBV5-4; J gene: TRBJ1-6; CDR3 protein: CASSPDRGDSPLHF; CDR3 DNA: TGTGCCAGCAGCCCCGACAGGGGGGACTCACCCCTCCACTTT
D gene: .; clone size: .; CDR3 length: 14; V gene: TRBV27; J gene: TRBJ1-2; CDR3 protein: CASSSSQGEGSYTF; CDR3 DNA: TGTGCCAGCAGTTCATCACAGGGCGAGGGGAGCTACACCTTC
D gene: .; clone size: few; CDR3 length: 12; V gene: TRBV5-6; J gene: TRBJ2-7; CDR3 protein: CASSLQAYEQYF; CDR3 DNA: TGTGCCAGCAGCCTACAGGCTTACGAGCAGTACTTC
D gene: TRBD1; clone size: .; CDR3 length: 17; V gene: TRBV19; J gene: TRBJ1-2; CDR3 protein: CASSIADGTGRDYGYTF; CDR3 DNA: TGTGCCAGTAGTATAGCCGACGGGACAGGGAGAGATTATGGCTACACCTTC
D gene: .; clone size: few; CDR3 length: 14; V gene: TRBV5-1; J gene: TRBJ1-1; CDR3 protein: CASSFGGEGTEAFF; CDR3 DNA: TGCGCCAGCAGCTTCGGGGGGGAAGGTACTGAAGCTTTCTTT
D gene: TRBD1; clone size: .; CDR3 length: 15; V gene: TRBV3-1/TRBV3-2; J gene: TRBJ2-1; CDR3 protein: CASSRGTGPRNEQFF; CDR3 DNA: TGTGCCAGCAGCCGTGGGACAGGGCCCCGCAATGAGCAGTTCTTC
D gene: .; clone size: .; CDR3 length: 15; V gene: TRBV2; J gene: TRBJ2-3; CDR3 protein: CASAGWVQSTDTQYF; CDR3 DNA: TGTGCCAGCGCCGGGTGGGTCCAGAGCACAGATACGCAGTATTTT
D gene: .; clone size: .; CDR3 length: 12; V gene: TRBV3-1/TRBV3-2; J gene: TRBJ1-1; CDR3 protein: CASSQGDREAFF; CDR3 DNA: TGTGCCAGCAGCCAAGGCGACAGGGAAGCTTTCTTT
D gene: TRBD1; clone size: .; CDR3 length: 11; V gene: TRBV2; J gene: TRBJ1-4; CDR3 protein: CASRDRGKLFF; CDR3 DNA: TGTGCCAGCAGGGACAGGGGAAAACTGTTTTTT
D gene: .; clone size: .; CDR3 length: 16; V gene: TRBV30; J gene: TRBJ1-1; CDR3 protein: CAWSLLTGLFPTEAFF; CDR3 DNA: TGTGCCTGGAGTTTATTGACAGGTCTTTTCCCCACTGAAGCTTTCTTT
D gene: .; clone size: .; CDR3 length: 15; V gene: TRBV4-1; J gene: TRBJ2-5; CDR3 protein: CASSQGGAGHETQYF; CDR3 DNA: TGCGCCAGCAGCCAAGGAGGGGCGGGGCATGAGACCCAGTACTTC
D gene: .; clone size: .; CDR3 length: 16; V gene: TRBV9; J gene: TRBJ2-3; CDR3 protein: CASSHGRGALTDTQYF; CDR3 DNA: TGTGCCAGCAGTCATGGACGGGGGGCCCTCACAGATACGCAGTATTTT
D gene: TRBD1; clone size: .; CDR3 length: 13; V gene: TRBV5-1; J gene: TRBJ1-1; CDR3 protein: CASSPGQGTEAFF; CDR3 DNA: TGCGCCAGCAGCCCGGGACAGGGGACTGAAGCTTTCTTT
D gene: .; clone size: .; CDR3 length: 12; V gene: TRBV7-8; J gene: TRBJ2-2; CDR3 protein: CASSLVRGELFF; CDR3 DNA: TGTGCCAGCAGCTTAGTCCGCGGGGAGCTGTTTTTT
D gene: .; clone size: .; CDR3 length: 16; V gene: TRBV6-5; J gene: TRBJ1-3; CDR3 protein: CASSYGLGHQGNTIYF; CDR3 DNA: TGTGCCAGCAGTTACGGTTTGGGACACCAAGGAAACACCATATATTTT
D gene: .; clone size: .; CDR3 length: 15; V gene: TRBV5-1; J gene: TRBJ2-2; CDR3 protein: CASSLGGPGTGELFF; CDR3 DNA: TGCGCCAGCAGCTTGGGGGGCCCGGGCACCGGGGAGCTGTTTTTT
D gene: .; clone size: .; CDR3 length: 13; V gene: TRBV12-3/TRBV12-4; J gene: TRBJ1-2; CDR3 protein: CASSLMQDSLNTF; CDR3 DNA: TGTGCCAGCAGTTTAATGCAGGACAGTCTAAACACCTTC
D gene: TRBD1; clone size: few; CDR3 length: 15; V gene: TRBV27; J gene: TRBJ2-3; CDR3 protein: CASRRGTGSTDTQYF; CDR3 DNA: TGTGCCAGCCGACGGGGGACAGGGAGCACAGATACGCAGTATTTT
D gene: TRBD2; clone size: .; CDR3 length: 17; V gene: TRBV4-3; J gene: TRBJ2-2; CDR3 protein: CASSQEVREVLAGELFF; CDR3 DNA: TGCGCCAGCAGCCAAGAAGTCCGGGAGGTATTAGCCGGGGAGCTGTTTTTT
D gene: .; clone size: .; CDR3 length: 15; V gene: TRBV5-1; J gene: TRBJ1-2; CDR3 protein: CASSLGQSIHYGYTF; CDR3 DNA: TGCGCCAGCAGCTTGGGACAGTCAATTCACTATGGCTACACCTTC
D gene: TRBD1; clone size: .; CDR3 length: 14; V gene: TRBV7-6; J gene: TRBJ1-2; CDR3 protein: CASSSGQGVYGYTF; CDR3 DNA: TGTGCCAGCAGCTCCGGACAGGGTGTCTATGGCTACACCTTC
D gene: TRBD1; clone size: .; CDR3 length: 17; V gene: TRBV15; J gene: TRBJ1-6; CDR3 protein: CATRGGTGSSYNSPLHF; CDR3 DNA: TGTGCCACCAGGGGAGGGACAGGAAGCTCCTATAATTCACCCCTCCACTTT